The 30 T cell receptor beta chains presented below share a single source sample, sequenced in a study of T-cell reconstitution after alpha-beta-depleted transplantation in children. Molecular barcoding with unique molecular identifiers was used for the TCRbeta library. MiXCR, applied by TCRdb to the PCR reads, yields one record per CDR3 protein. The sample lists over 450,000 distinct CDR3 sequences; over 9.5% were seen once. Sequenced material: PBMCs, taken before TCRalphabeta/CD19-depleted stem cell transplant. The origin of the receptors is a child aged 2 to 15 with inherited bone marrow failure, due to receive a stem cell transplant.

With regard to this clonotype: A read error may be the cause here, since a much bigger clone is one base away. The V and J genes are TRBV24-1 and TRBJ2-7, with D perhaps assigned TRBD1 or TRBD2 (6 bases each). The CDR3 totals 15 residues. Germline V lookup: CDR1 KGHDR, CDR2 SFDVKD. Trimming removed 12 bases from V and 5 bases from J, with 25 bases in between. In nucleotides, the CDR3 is TGTGCCTCCTCCTCAGGAGGGGCCAGGGGAGACGAGCAGTACTTC. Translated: CASSSGGARGDEQYF.

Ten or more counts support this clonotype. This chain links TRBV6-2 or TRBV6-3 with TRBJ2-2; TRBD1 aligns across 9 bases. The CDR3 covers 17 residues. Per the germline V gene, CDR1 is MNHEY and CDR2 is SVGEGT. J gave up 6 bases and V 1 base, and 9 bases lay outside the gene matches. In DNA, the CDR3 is TGTGCCAGCAGTTACTACCCTTGGGGACAGGGACCCGGGGAGCTGTTTTTT. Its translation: CASSYYPWGQGPGELFF.

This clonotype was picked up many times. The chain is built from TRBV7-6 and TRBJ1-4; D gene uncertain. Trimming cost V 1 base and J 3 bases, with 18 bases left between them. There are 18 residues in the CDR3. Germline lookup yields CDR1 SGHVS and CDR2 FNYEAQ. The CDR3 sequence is CASSLGFHRTDPNEKLFF. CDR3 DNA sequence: TGTGCCAGCAGCTTAGGATTTCACCGGACGGATCCTAATGAAAAACTGTTTTTT.

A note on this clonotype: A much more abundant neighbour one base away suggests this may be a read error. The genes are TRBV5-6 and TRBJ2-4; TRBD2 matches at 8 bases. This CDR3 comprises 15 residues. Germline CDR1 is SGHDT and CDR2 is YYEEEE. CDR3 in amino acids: CASSLSGLDRYIQNF. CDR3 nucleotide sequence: TGTGCCAGCAGCTTGTCGGGACTAGATCGTTACATTCAGAACTTC.

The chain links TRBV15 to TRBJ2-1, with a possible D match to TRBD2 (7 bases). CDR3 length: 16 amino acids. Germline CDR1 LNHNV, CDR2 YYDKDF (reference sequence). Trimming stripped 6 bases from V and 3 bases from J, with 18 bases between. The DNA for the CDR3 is TGTGCCACCAGAAAAGGGGGGGGTCACAGCTACAATGAGCAGTTCTTC. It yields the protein CATRKGGGHSYNEQFF. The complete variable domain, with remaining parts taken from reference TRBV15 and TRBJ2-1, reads DAMVIQNPRYQVTQFGKPVTLSCSQTLNHNVMYWYQQKSSQAPKLLFHYYDKDFNNEADTPDNFQSRRPNTSFCFLDIRSPGLGDTAMYLCATRKGGGHSYNEQFFGPGTRLTVL.

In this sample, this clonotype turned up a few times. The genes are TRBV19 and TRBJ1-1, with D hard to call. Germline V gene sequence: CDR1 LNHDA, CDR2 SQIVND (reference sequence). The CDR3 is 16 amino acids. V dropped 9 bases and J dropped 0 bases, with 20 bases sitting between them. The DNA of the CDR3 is TGTGCCAGCCTGGGGATAGGCGCCTACATGAACACTGAAGCTTTCTTT. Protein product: CASLGIGAYMNTEAFF. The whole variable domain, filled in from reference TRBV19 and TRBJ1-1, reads DGGITQSPKYLFRKEGQNVTLSCEQNLNHDAMYWYRQDPGQGLRLIYYSQIVNDFQKGDIAEGYSVSREKKESFPLTVTSAQKNPTAFYLCASLGIGAYMNTEAFFGQGTRLTVV.

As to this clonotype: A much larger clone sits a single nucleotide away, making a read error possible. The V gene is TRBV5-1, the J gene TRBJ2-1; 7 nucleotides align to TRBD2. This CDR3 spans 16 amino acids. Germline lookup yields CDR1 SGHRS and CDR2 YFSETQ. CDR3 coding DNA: TGCGCCAGCAGCTTGGAAACCGGGAGGTCTTACAATGGGCAGTTCTTC. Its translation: CASSLETGRSYNGQFF.

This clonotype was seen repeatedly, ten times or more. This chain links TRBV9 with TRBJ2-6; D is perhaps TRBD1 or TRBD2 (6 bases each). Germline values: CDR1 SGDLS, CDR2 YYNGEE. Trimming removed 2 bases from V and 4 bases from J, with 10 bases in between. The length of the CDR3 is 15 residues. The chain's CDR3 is CASSVTGAGANVLTF. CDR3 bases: TGTGCCAGCAGCGTGACGGGGGCAGGGGCCAACGTCCTGACTTTC.

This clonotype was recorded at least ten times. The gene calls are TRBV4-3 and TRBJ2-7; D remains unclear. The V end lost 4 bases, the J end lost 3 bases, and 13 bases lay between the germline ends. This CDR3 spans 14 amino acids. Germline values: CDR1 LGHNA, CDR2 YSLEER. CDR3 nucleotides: TGCGCCAGCAGCCCATCGACAAATTACTACGAGCAGTACTTC. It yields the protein CASSPSTNYYEQYF.

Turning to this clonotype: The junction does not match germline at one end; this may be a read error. For the CDR3, the DNA is TGTGCCATCGGTGATGGGGTGGCGACGTTC. This translates into CAIGDGVATF. The V gene is TRBV10-3, the J gene TRBJ2-7; unclear D gene. The CDR3 sequence is 10 residues long. The V gene's germline CDR1 is ENHRY and CDR2 SYGVKD.

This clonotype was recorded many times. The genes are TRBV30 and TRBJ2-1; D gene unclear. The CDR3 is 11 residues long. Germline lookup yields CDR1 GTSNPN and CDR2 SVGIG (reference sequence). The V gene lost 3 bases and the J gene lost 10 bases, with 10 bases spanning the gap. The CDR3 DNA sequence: TGTGCCTGGAGCCCCGTGTCGGAGCAGTTCTTC. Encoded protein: CAWSPVSEQFF.

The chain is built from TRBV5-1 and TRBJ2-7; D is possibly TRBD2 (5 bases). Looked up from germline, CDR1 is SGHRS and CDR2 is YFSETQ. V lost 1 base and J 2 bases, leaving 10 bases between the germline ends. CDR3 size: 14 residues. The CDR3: CASSLLTGTYEQYF. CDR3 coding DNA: TGCGCCAGCAGCTTGTTAACCGGGACCTACGAGCAGTACTTC.

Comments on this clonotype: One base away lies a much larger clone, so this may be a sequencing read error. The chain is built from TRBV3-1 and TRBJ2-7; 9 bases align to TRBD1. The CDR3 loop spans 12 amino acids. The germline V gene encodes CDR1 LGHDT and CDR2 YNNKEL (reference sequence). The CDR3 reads CACSHRGTGLYF. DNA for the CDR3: TGTGCCTGCAGCCACAGGGGGACAGGGCTGTACTTC.

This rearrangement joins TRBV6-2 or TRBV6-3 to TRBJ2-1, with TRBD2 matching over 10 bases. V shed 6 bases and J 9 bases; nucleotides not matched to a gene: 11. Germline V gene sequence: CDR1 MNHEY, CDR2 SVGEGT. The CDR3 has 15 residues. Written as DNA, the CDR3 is TGTGCCAGCAGGGAGACTAGCGGGCGGGAGACTGAGCAGTTCTTC. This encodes CASRETSGRETEQFF.

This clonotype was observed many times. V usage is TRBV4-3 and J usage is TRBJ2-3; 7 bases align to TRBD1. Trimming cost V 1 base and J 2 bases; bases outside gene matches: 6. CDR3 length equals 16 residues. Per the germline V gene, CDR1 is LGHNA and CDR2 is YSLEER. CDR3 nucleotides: TGCGCCAGCAGCCAAGCAAACAGGGGTGTCACAGATACGCAGTATTTT. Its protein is CASSQANRGVTDTQYF.

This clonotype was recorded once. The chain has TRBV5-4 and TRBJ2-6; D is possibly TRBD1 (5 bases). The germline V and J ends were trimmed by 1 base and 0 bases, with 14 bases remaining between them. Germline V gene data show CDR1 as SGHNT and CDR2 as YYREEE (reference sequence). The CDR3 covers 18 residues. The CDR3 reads CASSLPDGAPSGANVLTF. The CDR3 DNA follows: TGTGCCAGCAGCTTGCCCGATGGGGCGCCCTCTGGGGCCAACGTCCTGACTTTC.

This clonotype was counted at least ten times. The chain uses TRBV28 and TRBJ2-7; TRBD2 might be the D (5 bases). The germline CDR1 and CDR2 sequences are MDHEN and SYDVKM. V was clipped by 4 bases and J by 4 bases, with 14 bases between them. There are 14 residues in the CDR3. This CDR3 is CASSWRALPYEQYF. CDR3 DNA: TGTGCCAGCAGTTGGCGGGCCTTACCTTACGAGCAGTACTTC.

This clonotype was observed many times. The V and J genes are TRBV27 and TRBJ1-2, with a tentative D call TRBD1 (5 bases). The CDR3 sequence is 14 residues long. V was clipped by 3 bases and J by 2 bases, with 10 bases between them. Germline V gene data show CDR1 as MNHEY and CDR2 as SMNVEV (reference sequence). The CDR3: CASSFVQGNYGYTF. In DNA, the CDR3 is TGTGCCAGCAGTTTTGTGCAGGGCAACTATGGCTACACCTTC.

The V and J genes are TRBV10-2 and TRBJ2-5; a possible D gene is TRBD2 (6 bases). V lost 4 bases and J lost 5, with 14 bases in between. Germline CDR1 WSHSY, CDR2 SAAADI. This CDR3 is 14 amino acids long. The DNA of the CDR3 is TGCGCCAGCAGTGCCCGACTAGACGCCGAGACCCAGTACTTC. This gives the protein CASSARLDAETQYF.

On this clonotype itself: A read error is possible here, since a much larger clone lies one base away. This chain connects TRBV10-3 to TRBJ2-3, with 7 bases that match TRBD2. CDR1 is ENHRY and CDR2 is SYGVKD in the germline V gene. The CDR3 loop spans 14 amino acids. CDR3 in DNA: TGTGCCACCGACAGCGGGATTAGCACACATACGCAGTATTTT. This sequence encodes CATDSGISTHTQYF.

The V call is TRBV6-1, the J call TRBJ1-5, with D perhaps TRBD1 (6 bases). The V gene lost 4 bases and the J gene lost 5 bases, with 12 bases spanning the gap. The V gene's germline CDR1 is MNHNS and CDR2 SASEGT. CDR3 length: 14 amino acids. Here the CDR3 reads CASSVEAGDQPQHF. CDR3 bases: TGTGCCAGCAGTGTGGAGGCAGGGGATCAGCCCCAGCATTTT.

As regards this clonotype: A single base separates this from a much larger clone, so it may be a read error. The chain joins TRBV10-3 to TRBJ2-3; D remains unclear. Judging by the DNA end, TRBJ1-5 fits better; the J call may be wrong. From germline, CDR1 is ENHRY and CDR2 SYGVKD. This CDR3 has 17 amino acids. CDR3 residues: CAISEILHRSHPDTQHF. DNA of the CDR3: TGTGCCATCAGTGAGATCCTTCATAGATCGCACCCAGATACGCAGCATTTT.

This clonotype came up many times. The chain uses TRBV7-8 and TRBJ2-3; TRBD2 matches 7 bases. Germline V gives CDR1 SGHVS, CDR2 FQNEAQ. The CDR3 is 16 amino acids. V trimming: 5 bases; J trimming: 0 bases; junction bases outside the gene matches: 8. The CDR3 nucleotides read TGTGCCAGCAGCGAAACGACTAGCTCTAGCACAGATACGCAGTATTTT. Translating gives CASSETTSSSTDTQYF.

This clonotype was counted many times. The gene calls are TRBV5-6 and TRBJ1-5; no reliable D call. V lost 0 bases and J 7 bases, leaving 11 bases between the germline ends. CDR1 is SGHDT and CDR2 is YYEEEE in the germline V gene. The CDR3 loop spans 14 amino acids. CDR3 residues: CASSLEGEGQPQHF. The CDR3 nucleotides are TGTGCCAGCAGCTTGGAGGGAGAGGGACAGCCCCAGCATTTT.

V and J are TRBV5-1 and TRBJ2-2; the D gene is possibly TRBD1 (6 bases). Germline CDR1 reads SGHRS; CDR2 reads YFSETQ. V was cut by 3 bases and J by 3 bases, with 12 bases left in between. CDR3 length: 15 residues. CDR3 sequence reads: CASSSTGIDTGELFF. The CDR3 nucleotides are TGCGCCAGCAGCTCTACAGGGATCGACACCGGGGAGCTGTTTTTT.

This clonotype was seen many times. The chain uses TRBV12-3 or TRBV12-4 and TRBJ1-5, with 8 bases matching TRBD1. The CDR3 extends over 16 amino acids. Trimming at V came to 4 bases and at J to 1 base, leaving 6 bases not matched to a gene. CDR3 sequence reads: CASSSGGAGSNQPQHF. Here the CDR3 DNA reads TGTGCCAGCAGTTCAGGGGGCGCGGGGAGCAATCAGCCCCAGCATTTT.

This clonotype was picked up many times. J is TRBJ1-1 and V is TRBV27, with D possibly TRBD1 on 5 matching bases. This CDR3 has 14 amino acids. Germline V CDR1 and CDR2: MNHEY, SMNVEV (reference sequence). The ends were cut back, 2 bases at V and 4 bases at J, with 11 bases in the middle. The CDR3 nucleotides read TGTGCCAGCAGTTTAGGGGCAGGCGGCACTGAAGCTTTCTTT. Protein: CASSLGAGGTEAFF.

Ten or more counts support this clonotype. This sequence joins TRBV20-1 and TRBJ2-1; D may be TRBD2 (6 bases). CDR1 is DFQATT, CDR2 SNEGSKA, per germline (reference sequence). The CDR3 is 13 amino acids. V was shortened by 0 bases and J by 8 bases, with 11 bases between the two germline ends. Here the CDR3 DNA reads TGCAGTGCTAGAGAAATTCCGGGAGATGAGCAGTTCTTC. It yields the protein CSAREIPGDEQFF.

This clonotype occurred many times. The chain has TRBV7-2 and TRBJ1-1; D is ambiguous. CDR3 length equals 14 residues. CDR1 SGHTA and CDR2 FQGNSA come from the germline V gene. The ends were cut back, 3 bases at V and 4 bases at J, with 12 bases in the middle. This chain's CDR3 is CASSLRSQITEAFF. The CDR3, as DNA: TGTGCCAGCAGCTTGCGGAGCCAGATCACTGAAGCTTTCTTT.

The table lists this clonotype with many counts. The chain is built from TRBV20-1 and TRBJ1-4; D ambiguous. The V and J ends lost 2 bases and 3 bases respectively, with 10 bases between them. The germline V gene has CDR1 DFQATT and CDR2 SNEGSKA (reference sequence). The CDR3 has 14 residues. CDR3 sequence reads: CSARRWRANEKLFF. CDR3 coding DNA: TGCAGTGCTAGAAGGTGGAGGGCTAATGAAAAACTGTTTTTT.